These 7 T cell receptor beta chains share one sample of origin, sequenced in a study of T cell responses to AZD1222 COVID-19 vaccine. Measured with immunoSEQ multiplex PCR; TCRdb has only the in-frame clones, and not every one. The data show approximately 160,000 clones, with over 75% seen just once and around 2.9% held by the top ten. The sample here was peripheral blood, taken on day 0 of AZD1222 vaccination. The receptors were gathered from an adult in good health.

This sequence joins TRBV2 and TRBJ1-3; D remains ambiguous. Trimming cost V 4 bases and J 0 bases, with 10 bases left between them. Germline V gives CDR1 SNHLY, CDR2 FYNNEI. The CDR3 is made up of 15 amino acids. This CDR3 reads CASSGNTRSGNTIYF. In nucleotides, the CDR3 is TGTGCCAGCAGTGGAAATACACGCTCTGGAAACACCATATATTTT. The full variable domain, rest sourced from reference TRBV2 and TRBJ1-3, is EPEVTQTPSHQVTQMGQEVILRCVPISNHLYFYWYRQILGQKVEFLVSFYNNEISEKSEIFDDQFSVERPDGSNFTLKIRSTKLEDSAMYFCASSGNTRSGNTIYFGEGSWLTVV.

The rearrangement links TRBV24-1 to TRBJ2-3; 12 bases align to TRBD2. Germline trimming cut 3 bases from V and 2 bases from J; bases unmatched to any gene: 2. The CDR3 has 16 residues. CDR1 and CDR2 (germline): KGHDR, SFDVKD. The CDR3 coding sequence is TGTGCCACCAGTGATCGGACTAGCGGGGACACAGATACGCAGTATTTT. Translating gives CATSDRTSGDTDTQYF.

V gene TRBV9 combines with J gene TRBJ2-7, with TRBD2 identical over 14 bases. Germline CDR1 and CDR2: SGDLS and YYNGEE. The CDR3 consists of 17 residues. V trimming: 2 bases; J trimming: 4 bases; junction bases outside the gene matches: 8. CDR3 DNA sequence: TGTGCCAGCAGCGTTTCCGGGACTAGCGGGGGAGGGTACGAGCAGTACTTC. As protein: CASSVSGTSGGGYEQYF.

J is TRBJ1-1 and V is TRBV24-1; 7 bases line up with TRBD1. Germline trimming cut 4 bases from V and 5 bases from J; bases unmatched to any gene: 9. The germline gives CDR1 KGHDR, CDR2 SFDVKD. The CDR3 is made up of 15 amino acids. CDR3 sequence reads: CATSDHYRGGTEAFF. The CDR3 bases are TGTGCCACCAGTGACCATTACAGGGGCGGGACTGAAGCTTTCTTT.

The rearrangement uses TRBV9 and TRBJ1-3; weak D call: TRBD1 (5 bases). Trimming pared 2 bases from V and 1 base from J, leaving 10 bases between. This CDR3 is built from 15 residues. CDR1 is SGDLS, CDR2 YYNGEE, per germline. Here the CDR3 reads CASSVGGTSGNTIYF. Here the CDR3 DNA reads TGTGCCAGCAGCGTTGGGGGGACGTCTGGAAACACCATATATTTT.

In regard to this clone: An end of the junction does not agree with germline; a read error may underlie this. This chain connects TRBV25-1 to TRBJ1-2; D gene unclear. CDR1 and CDR2 (germline): MGHDK, SYGVNS. The CDR3 loop spans 11 amino acids. This chain's CDR3 is CASSELGSEIF. CDR3 in DNA: TGTGCCAGCAGTGAATTAGGGAGTGAGATCTTC.

This clone has only one observation. This chain uses TRBV6-5 with TRBJ1-2, with TRBD1 as a possible D gene (6 bases). Looked up from germline, CDR1 is MNHEY and CDR2 is SVGAGI. V was trimmed by 2 bases and J by 0 bases, leaving 13 bases between them. This CDR3 contains 16 residues. The CDR3 DNA reads TGTGCCAGCAGTTACGCCGGGGGCTCTTCTAACTATGGCTACACCTTC. It translates to CASSYAGGSSNYGYTF.